This T cell receptor (beta chain) was sequenced during a study of T-cell memory formation after mild COVID-19 (dated by TCRdb to the early 2020s). At the level of the whole study: TCR sequence clusters from the two donors were largely donor specific. In two donors, T-cell clones that expanded and contracted after mild COVID-19 were followed by sequencing TCRalpha and TCRbeta repertoires longitudinally. Two young, previously healthy adult volunteers, one female and one male, were included in the cohort.

On this clonotype: Its binding antigen is unknown. The input lacks base qualities; no much larger clone sits a single base away.

The germline V gene supplies CDR1 SGHTA and CDR2 FQGNSA. Trimming removed 5 bases from V and 2 bases from J, leaving 16 bases between the germline ends. Spanning cysteine to phenylalanine, the CDR3 consists of 16 amino acids. Left in the record is the CDR3 DNA by itself, 48 bases read in frame from the first base. PBMCs were isolated by Ficoll-Paque density gradient centrifugation. Sequencing used an Illumina NovaSeq 6000. Using 5'RACE with constant-segment primers, TCRalpha and TCRbeta cDNA libraries were constructed, with sample barcodes and unique molecular identifiers added in the process. Trizol reagent was used to extract RNA from every sample. Libraries were amplified in two PCR steps, with a second sample barcode and Illumina TruSeq adapters added in the second step. Libraries were sequenced on an Illumina NovaSeq with 2 x 150 bp paired-end reads. The published analysis was carried out like this. The reads were demultiplexed and collapsed into UMI-guided consensus sequences using migec v1.2.7. With mixcr v2.1.11, UMI consensuses were aligned to TRA and TRB V and J templates and assembled into clonotypes. Expanded or contracted clonotypes were those called significant by both edgeR and NoisET, with noise models trained on biological replicates. For edgeR calls, the thresholds were a false discovery rate-adjusted p below 0.01 and a log2 fold-change of 1. As an exploratory analysis of dynamics, max-normalized trajectories of the 1000 most abundant clonotypes were examined by PCA with hierarchical clustering. The CD4 or CD8 phenotype of responding clones was assigned using the separately sequenced CD4+ and CD8+ repertoires. The public reads were quality trimmed at Q25 with fastp and then assembled into clones with MiXCR by TCRdb, keeping productive beta chains. When rows share a CDR3 protein, they turn into one entry using the most common DNA and genes. The V and J calls were determined by TCRdb, not by the authors. In this sample the table shows around 130,000 distinct CDR3 sequences, approximately 15% of which occur a single time. The top ten clonotypes cover 4% to 6% of the sample.

Overall study outcomes, separate from this receptor: Some responding clones were detected in pre-infection memory, suggesting pre-existing cross-reactive memory T cells joined the SARS-CoV-2 response. Contracting CD4+ clones were found mainly in CM and EM memory subsets, while CD8+ clones were enriched in EMRA. The second-wave clones that peaked on day 37 were not confirmed to be SARS-CoV-2 specific. The study included only two mild cases, and larger cohorts that include severe cases with pre-infection samples were judged to be necessary. Clones that contracted from day 15 to 85 showed balanced CD4/CD8 phenotypes, whereas a second wave of clones that expanded from day 15 to 37 leaned towards CD4+.

The sequence was obtained from a man aged 18-30 years who had mild COVID-19 (a few samples of this study predate the infection). The sample titles of this study are shuffled in the database, so cell type and time point are left out; the donor was told from shared clones. Sequencing input: PBMCs or a T cell subset sorted from them (not recorded which). The chain employs TRBV7-2 and TRBJ1-3; TRBD1 is possibly the D segment (5 matching bases). The DNA is TGTGCCAGCAGCGGTAGGTCCACGGGGCCTGGAAACACCATATATTTT. This encodes CASSGRSTGPGNTIYF.